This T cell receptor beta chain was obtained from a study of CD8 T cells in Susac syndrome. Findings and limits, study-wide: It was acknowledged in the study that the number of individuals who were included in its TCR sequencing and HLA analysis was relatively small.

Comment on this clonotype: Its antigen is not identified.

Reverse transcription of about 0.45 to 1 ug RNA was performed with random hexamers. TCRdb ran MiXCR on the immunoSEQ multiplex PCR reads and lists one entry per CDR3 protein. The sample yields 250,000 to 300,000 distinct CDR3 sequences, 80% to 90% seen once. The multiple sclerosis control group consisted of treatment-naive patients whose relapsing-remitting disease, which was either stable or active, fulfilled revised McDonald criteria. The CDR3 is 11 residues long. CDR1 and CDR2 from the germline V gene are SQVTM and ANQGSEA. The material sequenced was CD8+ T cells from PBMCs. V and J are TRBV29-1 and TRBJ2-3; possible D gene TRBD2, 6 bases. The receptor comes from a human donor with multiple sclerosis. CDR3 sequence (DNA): TGCACCGTGGGGACTCGGGATACGCAGTATTTT. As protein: CTVGTRDTQYF.